What follows describes a single TCR beta chain. This clone's antigen is unknown. Base qualities are not provided; no much larger clone lies one nucleotide away. This specimen belongs to a study of blood T cell repertoires in COVID-19 (dated by TCRdb to 2018 to 2021). Notes on the research overall: The collaborator samples originated in the United States, Italy and Spain and spanned the acute and convalescent phases of COVID-19. Samples came from the ongoing ImmuneRACE study (first 160 participants) plus 1,254 subjects from 6 global collaborators. Sample metadata almost always included a de-identified subject ID, COVID-19 status, age in years and sex. The material from the prospective study consisted of cDNA or gDNA derived from T cells, B-cell-depleted T cells, or PBMCs. Where HLA class I and class II types were available, the types were taken from metadata supplied by the sample provider, not from assay-based typing. Deeply sampled blood TCRbeta repertoires from subjects exposed to, actively infected with, or recovered from COVID-19 were included in the dataset. The repertoires were made available in a free public database intended to serve as a resource for research on the immune response to SARS-CoV-2.

Spanning cysteine to phenylalanine, the CDR3 consists of 15 amino acids. Here the CDR3 DNA is all that survives: 45 bases in frame from base 1. CDR1 and CDR2 are drawn from the germline V gene (reference sequence): GTSNPN, SVGIG. V is reduced by 2 bases and J by 0 bases, leaving a spacing of 11 bases between them. TCRbeta CDR3 regions were amplified from genomic DNA by means of the immunoSEQ Assay, a bias-controlled multiplex PCR. Per the original workflow: Nucleated cell counts per sample were estimated from amplification of reference gene primers within the assay. To quantify the absolute abundance of each unique TCRbeta CDR3 rearrangement, sequence reads were collapsed and filtered. For each sample, productive Simpson clonality was calculated as the square root of Simpson's diversity index over productive rearrangements. TCRdb took over this immuneACCESS table, retaining in-frame rearrangements with V and J assigned. Such tables are incomplete; in checked studies, under half of the missing clones stem from an unresolved V gene, and the remainder is unexplained. The DNA was the basis for D and trimming; V, J and clone size are from that table. The table for this sample lists fewer than 450,000 clones; around 90% of them were counted only once. Roughly 2% of the sample comes from the top ten.

Enrolling through a virtual design, the prospective study's participants ranged in age from roughly 18 to 95 years and lived across some 22 United States geographic areas. In the prospective study, participants were assigned to cohorts based on the clinical history participants reported in a screening survey and a study questionnaire. In the prospective study, mobile phlebotomists collected whole blood, serum and a nasopharyngeal or oropharyngeal swab from each participant. Participants in the prospective study had the option to provide additional blood draws and questionnaires over a roughly 2-month period. Prospective study blood samples were shipped either frozen or at room temperature before DNA extraction. Broader findings and caveats from the paper: The quantity of clinical and demographic metadata differed by source and by participant and was supplied without curation.

This receptor was taken from a woman in her thirties or forties with acute COVID-19. Specimen: PBMCs or T cells enriched from blood (not recorded which). The chain joins TRBV30 to TRBJ2-1, with TRBD1 perhaps the D gene, on 6 matching bases. The CDR3 protein: CAWSRGTPSYNEQFF. The DNA sequence follows: TGTGCCTGGAGTAGAGGGACACCCTCCTACAATGAGCAGTTCTTC.